The clone carrying this T cell receptor beta chain was observed a handful of times. The antigen remains unidentified. The sample belongs to a study of blood T cells in healthy people across ages. Donor samples were obtained from healthy Caucasian individuals from Russia, aged roughly 6 to 90. Alongside a J-beta primer mix, a sample-barcoded 5' primer served in a second PCR lasting 7 to 11 cycles. CDR3-containing paired-end reads numbering at least 2.5 million came from each sample. Each CDR3 protein gets one entry after TCRdb re-called the 5' RACE reads with MiXCR. The sample lists about 1.7 million distinct CDR3 sequences, 28% occurring once. General study results and limits: Naive T cell percentage strongly correlated with TCR beta diversity.

Germline-derived CDR1 and CDR2 are SEHNR and FQNEAQ (reference sequence). Losses at the gene ends were 4 bases for V and 6 bases for J; bases not matched to a gene: 8. CDR3 length equals 14 residues. Sample: blood. The chain is built from TRBV7-9 and TRBJ1-2; TRBD1 matches 7 bases. This TCR was sampled from a woman aged 25 to 39 in good health. The CDR3 DNA follows: TGTGCCAGCAGCTCCTCCCCCGGGACAGATGGCTACACCTTC. Amino acids: CASSSSPGTDGYTF. Using reference TRBV7-9 and TRBJ1-2 for the parts outside the CDR3, the full variable domain is DTGVSQNPRHKITKRGQNVTFRCDPISEHNRLYWYRQTLGQGPEFLTYFQNEAQLEKSRLLSDRFSAERPKGSFSTLEIQRTEQGDSAMYLCASSSSPGTDGYTFGSGTRLTVV.